The table lists the clone carrying this T cell receptor beta chain with a few counts. One to two pinch biopsies were taken from the rectum during colonoscopy. The data originate from a study of pediatric ulcerative colitis. Germline assignment: CDR1 SGHTS and CDR2 YDEGEE. Trimming took off 0 bases at V and 4 bases at J, with 7 bases between the two ends. The CDR3 covers 13 residues. Data came from immunoSEQ multiplex PCR; TCRdb stores just in-frame clones and leaves some out. This table holds 30,000 to 40,000 clones, around 80% found once. The J gene is TRBJ1-1, the V gene TRBV5-8; D is ambiguous. The origin of this receptor is a boy younger than 18 with mild ulcerative colitis. The sequencing sample was made of gut tissue. The CDR3 protein is CASSLDGGTEAFF. In DNA form, the CDR3 reads TGTGCCAGCAGCTTGGACGGCGGCACTGAAGCTTTCTTT.